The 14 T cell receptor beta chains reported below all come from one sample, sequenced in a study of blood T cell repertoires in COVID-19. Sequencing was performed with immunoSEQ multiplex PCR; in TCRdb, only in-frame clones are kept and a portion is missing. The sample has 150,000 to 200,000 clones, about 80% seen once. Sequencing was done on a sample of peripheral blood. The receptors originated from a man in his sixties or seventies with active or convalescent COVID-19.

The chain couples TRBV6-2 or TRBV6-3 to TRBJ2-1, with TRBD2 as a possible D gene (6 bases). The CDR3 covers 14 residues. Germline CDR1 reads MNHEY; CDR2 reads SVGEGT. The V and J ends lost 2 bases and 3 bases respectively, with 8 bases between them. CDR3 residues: CASSYLAFYNEQFF. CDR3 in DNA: TGTGCCAGCAGTTACCTAGCGTTCTACAATGAGCAGTTCTTC.

In DNA form, the CDR3 reads TGCGCCAGCAGCCAAGTGGGGGCGAGGGGCTCTGAAGCTTTCTTT. This translates into CASSQVGARGSEAFF. The V call is TRBV4-3, the J call TRBJ1-1, with a weak D call TRBD1 (6 bases). Trimming took 1 base from V and 6 from J, leaving 15 bases between them. Germline loops: CDR1 LGHNA, CDR2 YSLEER. The CDR3 runs to 15 residues.

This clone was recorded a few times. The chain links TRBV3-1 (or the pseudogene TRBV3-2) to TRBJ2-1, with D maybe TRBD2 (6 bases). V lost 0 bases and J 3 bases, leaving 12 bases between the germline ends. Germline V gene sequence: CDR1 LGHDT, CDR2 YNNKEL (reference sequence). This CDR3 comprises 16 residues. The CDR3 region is CASSQEAAGRYNEQFF. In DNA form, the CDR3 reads TGTGCCAGCAGCCAAGAGGCCGCGGGGCGCTACAATGAGCAGTTCTTC.

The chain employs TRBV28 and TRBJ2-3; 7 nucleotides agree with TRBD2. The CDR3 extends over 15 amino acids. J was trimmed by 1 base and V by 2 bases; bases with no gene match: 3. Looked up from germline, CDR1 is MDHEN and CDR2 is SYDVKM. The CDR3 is CASSLAGDRTDTQYF. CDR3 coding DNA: TGTGCCAGCAGTTTAGCGGGGGACCGCACAGATACGCAGTATTTT.

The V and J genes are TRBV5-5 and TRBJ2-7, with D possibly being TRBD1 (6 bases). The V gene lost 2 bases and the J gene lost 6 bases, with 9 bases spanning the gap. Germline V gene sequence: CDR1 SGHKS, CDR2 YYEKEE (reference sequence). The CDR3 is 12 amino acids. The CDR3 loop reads CASSFTGPEQYF. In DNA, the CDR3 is TGTGCCAGCAGCTTCACAGGGCCCGAGCAGTACTTC.

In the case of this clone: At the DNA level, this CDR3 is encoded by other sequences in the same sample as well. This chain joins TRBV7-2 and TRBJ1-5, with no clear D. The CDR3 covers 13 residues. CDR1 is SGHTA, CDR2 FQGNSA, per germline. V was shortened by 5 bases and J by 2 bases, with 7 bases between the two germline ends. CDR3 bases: TGTGCCAGCAGCCCCCAGGGCAATCAGCCCCAGCATTTT. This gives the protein CASSPQGNQPQHF.

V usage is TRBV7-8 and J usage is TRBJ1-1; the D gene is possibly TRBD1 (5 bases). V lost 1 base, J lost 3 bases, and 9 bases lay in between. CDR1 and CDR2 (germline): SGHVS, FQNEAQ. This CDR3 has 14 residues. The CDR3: CASSLEAGYTEAFF. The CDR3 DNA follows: TGTGCCAGCAGCTTAGAGGCAGGGTACACTGAAGCTTTCTTT.

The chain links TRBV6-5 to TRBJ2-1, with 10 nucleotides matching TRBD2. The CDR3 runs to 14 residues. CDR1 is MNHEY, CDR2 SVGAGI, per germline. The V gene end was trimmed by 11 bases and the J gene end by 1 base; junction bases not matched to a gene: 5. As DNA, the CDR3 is TGTGCCTTCCAGCGGGGGGGGTCCTACAATGAGCAGTTCTTC. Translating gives CAFQRGGSYNEQFF.

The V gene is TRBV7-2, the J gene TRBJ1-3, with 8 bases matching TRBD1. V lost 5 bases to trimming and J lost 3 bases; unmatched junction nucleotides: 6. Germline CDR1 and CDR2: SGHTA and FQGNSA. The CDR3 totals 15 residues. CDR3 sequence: CASSLDRAGGNTIYF. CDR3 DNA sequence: TGTGCCAGCAGCCTGGACAGGGCCGGTGGAAACACCATATATTTT. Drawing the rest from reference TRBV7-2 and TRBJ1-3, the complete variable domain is GAGVSQSPSNKVTEKGKDVELRCDPISGHTALYWYRQSLGQGLEFLIYFQGNSAPDKSGLPSDRFSAERTGGSVSTLTIQRTQQEDSAVYLCASSLDRAGGNTIYFGEGSWLTVV.

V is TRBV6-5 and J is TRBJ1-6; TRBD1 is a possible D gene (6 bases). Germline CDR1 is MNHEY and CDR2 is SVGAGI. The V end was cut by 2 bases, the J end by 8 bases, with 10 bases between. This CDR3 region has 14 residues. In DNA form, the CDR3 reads TGTGCCAGCAGTTACGCGGGGGGCGATTCACCCCTCCACTTT. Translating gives CASSYAGGDSPLHF.

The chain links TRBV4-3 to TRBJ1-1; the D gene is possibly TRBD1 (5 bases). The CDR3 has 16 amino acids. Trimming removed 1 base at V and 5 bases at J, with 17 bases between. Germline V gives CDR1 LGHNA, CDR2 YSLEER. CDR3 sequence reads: CASSQALEQVGTEAFF. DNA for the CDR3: TGCGCCAGCAGCCAAGCCCTAGAACAGGTTGGAACTGAAGCTTTCTTT.

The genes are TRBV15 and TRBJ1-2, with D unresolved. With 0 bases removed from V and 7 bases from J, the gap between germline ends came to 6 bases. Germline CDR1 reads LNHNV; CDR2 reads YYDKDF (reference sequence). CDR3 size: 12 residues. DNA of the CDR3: TGTGCCACCAGCAGAGATGGCGGTGGCTACACCTTC. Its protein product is CATSRDGGGYTF.

The CDR3 is CASSLGLAGGVSEQYF. CDR3 DNA: TGCGCCAGCAGCTTGGGTCTAGCGGGAGGAGTCAGCGAGCAGTACTTC. The rearrangement uses TRBV5-1 and TRBJ2-7, with 11 bases that match TRBD2. V was clipped by 0 bases and J by 6 bases; unmatched bases: 8. The CDR3 covers 16 residues. Per the germline V gene, CDR1 is SGHRS and CDR2 is YFSETQ.

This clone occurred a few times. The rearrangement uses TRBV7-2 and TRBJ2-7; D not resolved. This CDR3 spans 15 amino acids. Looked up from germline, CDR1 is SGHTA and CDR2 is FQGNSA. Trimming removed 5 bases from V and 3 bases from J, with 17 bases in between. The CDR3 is CASSTGRGANYEQYF. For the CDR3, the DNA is TGTGCCAGCAGCACCGGTAGAGGTGCGAACTACGAGCAGTACTTC.